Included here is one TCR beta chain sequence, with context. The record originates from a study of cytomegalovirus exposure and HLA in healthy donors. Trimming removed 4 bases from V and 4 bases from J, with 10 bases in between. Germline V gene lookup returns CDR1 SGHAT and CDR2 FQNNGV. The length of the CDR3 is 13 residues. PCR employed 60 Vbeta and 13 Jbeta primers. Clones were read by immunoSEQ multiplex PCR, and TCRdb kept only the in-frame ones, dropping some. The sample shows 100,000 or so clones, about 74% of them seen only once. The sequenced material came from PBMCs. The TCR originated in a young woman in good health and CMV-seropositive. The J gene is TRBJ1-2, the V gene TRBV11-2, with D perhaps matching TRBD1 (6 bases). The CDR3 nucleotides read TGTGCCAGCAGCTCCTTGACAGGCTATGGCTACACCTTC. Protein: CASSSLTGYGYTF.